The 28 T cell receptor beta chains reported below all come from one sample, sequenced in a study of blood T cell repertoires in COVID-19. The repertoire was sequenced with immunoSEQ multiplex PCR; TCRdb's copy has only in-frame clones and lacks some. The table lists tens of thousands of clones, approximately 85% of them singletons, with around a third in the top ten. What was sequenced was peripheral blood. The receptors were gathered from a woman aged 80 or over with COVID-19, enrolled during active disease.

There are a few counts of this clone. CDR3 protein: CASSPEGQGSGYTF. CDR3 bases: TGTGCCAGCTCACCGGAGGGACAGGGTTCTGGCTACACCTTC. This chain connects TRBV18 to TRBJ1-2, with 9 bases aligning to TRBD1. Germline V gives CDR1 KGHSH, CDR2 LQKENI. This CDR3 region has 14 residues. The junction had 6 bases not matched to a gene; V was cut back by 3 bases and J by 7 bases.

Only one count was recorded for this clone. V gene TRBV11-2 combines with J gene TRBJ1-3; D might be TRBD1 (5 bases). Trimming removed 3 bases from V and 4 bases from J, with 13 bases in between. Germline V gene sequence: CDR1 SGHAT, CDR2 FQNNGV. CDR3 length: 15 residues. CDR3 DNA: TGTGCCAGCAGCTTTCGGGGGTACACCGGAAACACCATATATTTT. Residues: CASSFRGYTGNTIYF.

This clone was seen only once. The V gene is TRBV4-3, the J gene TRBJ1-2; 9 bases match TRBD1. The J segment lost 3 bases and the V segment lost 4 bases, leaving 3 bases of the junction unmatched. The CDR3 is made up of 14 amino acids. Germline CDR1 LGHNA, CDR2 YSLEER. CDR3: CASSPRTGDYGYTF. In nucleotides, the CDR3 is TGCGCCAGCAGCCCCCGGACAGGGGACTATGGCTACACCTTC.

V is TRBV7-2 and J is TRBJ2-7; a weak D match, TRBD2 (6 bases). The CDR3 is 15 amino acids. V was clipped by 3 bases and J by 1 base, with 13 bases between them. Per the germline V gene, CDR1 is SGHTA and CDR2 is FQGNSA. CDR3 nucleotide sequence: TGTGCCAGCAGCTTCTCCCTAGCGCTATCCTACGAGCAGTACTTC. Protein: CASSFSLALSYEQYF.

The V and J genes are TRBV11-2 and TRBJ2-2, with D hard to call. V lost 3 bases to trimming and J lost 0 bases, with 11 bases between them. CDR3 length: 16 amino acids. Germline CDR1 reads SGHAT; CDR2 reads FQNNGV. The CDR3: CASSFGAGSNTGELFF. The CDR3 DNA sequence: TGTGCCAGCAGCTTTGGAGCCGGCTCGAACACCGGGGAGCTGTTTTTT.

This chain links TRBV13 with TRBJ2-4; 8 bases agree with TRBD1. CDR1 is PRHDT and CDR2 is FYEKMQ in the germline V gene (reference sequence). The V segment lost 2 bases and the J segment 4 bases; nucleotides outside the gene matches: 1. This CDR3 region has 14 residues. CDR3 sequence (DNA): TGTGCCAGCAGCTTAACAGGGGGAAAAAACATTCAGTACTTC. Translated: CASSLTGGKNIQYF.

The rearrangement joins TRBV9 to TRBJ2-1; TRBD2 matches 12 bases. Germline values: CDR1 SGDLS, CDR2 YYNGEE. The ends lost 0 bases at V and 8 bases at J; junction bases unmatched: 12. CDR3 length equals 18 residues. The CDR3 DNA is TGTGCCAGCAGCGTAGTGGGACTAGCGGGCCAGGGTAGGGATGAGCAGTTCTTC. Amino acids: CASSVVGLAGQGRDEQFF.

The chain is built from TRBV3-1 (or the pseudogene TRBV3-2) and TRBJ1-2; 8 bases agree with TRBD1. Germline values: CDR1 LGHDT, CDR2 YNNKEL (reference sequence). The V segment lost 2 bases and the J segment 6 bases; nucleotides outside the gene matches: 5. This CDR3 has 14 amino acids. The CDR3 sequence is CASSQLQGQDGYTF. The CDR3 coding sequence is TGTGCCAGCAGCCAACTCCAGGGACAGGATGGCTACACCTTC.

The chain uses TRBV3-1 (or the pseudogene TRBV3-2) and TRBJ2-3; TRBD1 aligns across 8 bases. CDR3 length: 15 residues. J lost 4 bases, V lost 3 bases, and 6 bases had no gene match. The germline CDR1 and CDR2 sequences are LGHDT and YNNKEL (reference sequence). The CDR3 here is CASSQQGATADTQYF. The DNA of the CDR3 is TGTGCCAGCAGCCAGCAGGGGGCGACCGCAGATACGCAGTATTTT.

The V and J genes are TRBV7-3 and TRBJ1-5; D is undetermined. The germline V gene encodes CDR1 SGHTA and CDR2 FQGTGA. V lost 2 bases and J lost 3, with 11 bases in between. This CDR3 has 15 residues. The CDR3: CASSLSGGNNQPQHF. CDR3 nucleotides: TGTGCCAGCAGCTTATCCGGCGGAAACAATCAGCCCCAGCATTTT.

The chain recombines TRBV7-2 with TRBJ2-5, with D possibly TRBD2 on 5 matching bases. CDR1 and CDR2 from the germline V gene are SGHTA and FQGNSA. The CDR3 consists of 15 residues. V gave up 0 bases and J gave up 4 bases, with 12 bases separating them. The CDR3 DNA follows: TGTGCCAGCAGCTTAGCGCGAGGGTTGGGAGAGACCCAGTACTTC. Its protein is CASSLARGLGETQYF.

This chain connects TRBV7-2 to TRBJ2-7; 7 bases are shared with TRBD1. Germline V gene sequence: CDR1 SGHTA, CDR2 FQGNSA. V lost 4 bases, J lost 2 bases, and 2 bases stayed unmatched. This CDR3 spans 13 amino acids. The CDR3 DNA follows: TGTGCCAGCAGCTGGACAGGTCCCTACGAGCAGTACTTC. Translating it yields CASSWTGPYEQYF.

The chain combines TRBV9 with TRBJ2-3, with 9 bases fitting TRBD2. The CDR3 totals 16 residues. V was clipped by 3 bases and J by 4 bases; unmatched bases: 9. Germline CDR1 reads SGDLS; CDR2 reads YYNGEE. This chain's CDR3 is CASSDRAGGPADTQYF. DNA for the CDR3: TGTGCCAGCAGCGACCGGGCGGGAGGGCCCGCAGATACGCAGTATTTT. The full variable domain, its missing parts supplied by reference TRBV9 and TRBJ2-3, is DSGVTQTPKHLITATGQRVTLRCSPRSGDLSVYWYQQSLDQGLQFLIQYYNGEERAKGNILERFSAQQFPDLHSELNLSSLELGDSALYFCASSDRAGGPADTQYFGPGTRLTVL.

The genes are TRBV6-6 and TRBJ1-6, with D tentatively TRBD1 (6 bases). Trimming shortened V by 6 bases and J by 4 bases, and 10 bases separated the two germline ends. The CDR3 consists of 14 residues. Germline V lookup: CDR1 MNHNY, CDR2 SVGAGI (reference sequence). CDR3 in amino acids: CASRNRDYNSPLHF. Written as DNA, the CDR3 is TGTGCCAGCAGAAACAGGGATTATAATTCACCCCTCCACTTT.

The chain links TRBV14 to TRBJ1-4; 9 positions match TRBD1. The CDR3 spans 15 residues. Germline CDR1 and CDR2: SGHDN and FVKESK. With 5 bases clipped from V and 8 bases from J, the junction kept 9 bases outside the gene matches. CDR3 in amino acids: CASSTSGTGREKLFF. CDR3 in DNA: TGTGCCAGCAGCACCTCCGGGACAGGGAGAGAAAAACTGTTTTTT. Together with reference TRBV14 and TRBJ1-4, the CDR3 gives the full variable domain: EAGVTQFPSHSVIEKGQTVTLRCDPISGHDNLYWYRRVMGKEIKFLLHFVKESKQDESGMPNNRFLAERTGGTYSTLKVQPAELEDSGVYFCASSTSGTGREKLFFGSGTQLSVL.

This clone is a singleton in its sample. The chain uses TRBV20-1 and TRBJ2-5; 7 bases are a match to TRBD1. After removal of 3 bases from V and 2 bases from J, the junction contained 6 bases not matched to a gene. CDR1 DFQATT and CDR2 SNEGSKA come from the germline V gene (reference sequence). The length of the CDR3 is 14 residues. CDR3 residues: CSASVTGAQETQYF. The CDR3 DNA follows: TGCAGTGCTAGTGTTACAGGGGCACAAGAGACCCAGTACTTC.

This chain links TRBV7-2 with TRBJ2-7; TRBD1 aligns across 7 bases. J lost 3 bases, V lost 6 bases, and 5 bases had no gene match. Germline-derived CDR1 and CDR2 are SGHTA and FQGNSA. The CDR3 spans 13 residues. Here the CDR3 reads CASSLRTGYEQYF. For the CDR3, the DNA is TGTGCCAGCAGTTTGAGGACAGGCTACGAGCAGTACTTC.

The chain couples TRBV4-1 to TRBJ1-1; no definite D call. V was clipped by 3 bases and J by 2 bases, with 13 bases between them. Germline V gene lookup returns CDR1 MGHRA and CDR2 YSYEKL. The CDR3 consists of 15 residues. For the CDR3, the DNA is TGCGCCAGCAGCCACCCCCTTAATGTAAACACTGAAGCTTTCTTT. The encoded protein is CASSHPLNVNTEAFF.

The chain recombines TRBV6-5 with TRBJ1-5; perhaps TRBD1 as D (6 bases). V gave up 5 bases and J gave up 7 bases, with 15 bases separating them. This CDR3 has 14 residues. Germline-derived CDR1 and CDR2 are MNHEY and SVGAGI. The CDR3 protein is CASSLGQSRQPQHF. As DNA, the CDR3 is TGTGCCAGCAGTCTCGGACAGTCCAGACAGCCCCAGCATTTT.

The chain uses TRBV5-1 and TRBJ2-3; 8 nucleotides match TRBD1. Germline V gene sequence: CDR1 SGHRS, CDR2 YFSETQ. The CDR3 runs 14 residues. J lost 1 base, V lost 4 bases, and 2 bases had no gene match. The CDR3 region is CASSPGQGTDTQYF. Here the CDR3 DNA reads TGCGCCAGCAGCCCGGGACAGGGCACAGATACGCAGTATTTT.

This chain uses TRBV6-2 or TRBV6-3 with TRBJ1-1; D is uncertain. Germline assignment: CDR1 MNHEY and CDR2 SVGEGT. V lost 2 bases and J 3 bases, leaving 19 bases between the germline ends. The CDR3 length is 17 residues. The CDR3 region has the DNA TGTGCCAGCAGTTACGCCCGACTGAAAGTTACCCACACTGAAGCTTTCTTT. This encodes CASSYARLKVTHTEAFF.

In this sample, this clone turned up a few times. J is TRBJ2-2 and V is TRBV6-6; D call uncertain. V was clipped by 1 base and J by 3 bases, with 6 bases between them. CDR3 length: 14 amino acids. The germline CDR1 and CDR2 sequences are MNHNY and SVGAGI (reference sequence). The CDR3 nucleotides read TGTGCCAGCAGTTACTACGGAGACACCGGGGAGCTGTTTTTT. This gives the protein CASSYYGDTGELFF.

This clone showed up just a few times. The CDR3: CASSPGQGRSTEAFF. Here the CDR3 DNA reads TGCGCCAGCAGCCCCGGACAGGGTCGTAGCACTGAAGCTTTCTTT. The chain is built from TRBV5-1 and TRBJ1-1; 8 bases are a match to TRBD1. The V gene end was trimmed by 4 bases and the J gene end by 4 bases; junction bases not matched to a gene: 9. Germline assignment: CDR1 SGHRS and CDR2 YFSETQ. This CDR3 contains 15 residues.

This clone is a singleton in its sample. The chain joins TRBV10-2 to TRBJ2-1, with TRBD2 matching over 11 bases. The V segment lost 5 bases and the J segment 3 bases; nucleotides outside the gene matches: 0. In germline, CDR1 is WSHSY, CDR2 SAAADI. This CDR3 has 14 amino acids. The CDR3 is CASSTSGGYNEQFF. CDR3 nucleotides: TGCGCCAGCAGTACTAGCGGGGGCTACAATGAGCAGTTCTTC.

The chain combines TRBV9 with TRBJ2-5; TRBD2 matches at 11 bases. Germline lookup yields CDR1 SGDLS and CDR2 YYNGEE. The CDR3 contains 16 residues. J lost 5 bases, V lost 4 bases, and 10 bases had no gene match. Here the CDR3 DNA reads TGTGCCAGCAGCCCCGATAGCGGGAGGGCCGGGGAGACCCAGTACTTC. This sequence encodes CASSPDSGRAGETQYF.

This clone was seen once. V is TRBV12-3 or TRBV12-4 and J is TRBJ2-5; possible D gene TRBD1, 5 bases. The V and J ends lost 5 bases and 1 base respectively, with 8 bases between them. CDR3 length: 13 amino acids. The CDR3 here is CASSRTSQETQYF. The CDR3 DNA reads as TGTGCCAGCAGTCGGACATCCCAAGAGACCCAGTACTTC.

The J gene is TRBJ2-2, the V gene TRBV24-1, with TRBD1 matching 7 bases. The germline CDR1 and CDR2 sequences are KGHDR and SFDVKD. This CDR3 region has 17 residues. V lost 3 bases, J lost 3 bases, and 9 bases stayed unmatched. Written as DNA, the CDR3 is TGTGCCACCAGTGATAGGAACAGGGGTGGGGACACCGGGGAGCTGTTTTTT. Residues: CATSDRNRGGDTGELFF.

This chain links TRBV13 with TRBJ2-3; 8 nucleotides line up with TRBD2. From germline, CDR1 is PRHDT and CDR2 FYEKMQ (reference sequence). The CDR3 extends over 15 amino acids. J gave up 3 bases and V 8 bases, and 10 bases lay outside the gene matches. CDR3 amino acids: CASLPKTSVTDTQYF. The CDR3 DNA reads TGTGCCAGCCTTCCGAAGACTAGCGTGACAGATACGCAGTATTTT.